A single sample is the source of the 32 T cell receptor beta chains below, sequenced in a study of cytomegalovirus exposure and HLA in healthy donors. In the PCR, 60 Vbeta and 13 Jbeta primers were used. The table came from immunoSEQ multiplex PCR; TCRdb's copy has only in-frame clones and leaves some out. The table has 150,000 to 200,000 clones, approximately 79% seen once. The specimen was PBMCs. These receptors were collected from a man in his forties or fifties in good health and CMV-seronegative.

This clone was detected a few times. V usage is TRBV6-1 and J usage is TRBJ2-7, with 7 nucleotides matching TRBD1. V was clipped by 4 bases and J by 3 bases; unmatched bases: 6. Germline-derived CDR1 and CDR2 are MNHNS and SASEGT. CDR3 length equals 14 residues. Here the CDR3 reads CASSARDRVYEQYF. CDR3 coding DNA: TGTGCCAGCAGTGCGCGTGACAGGGTCTACGAGCAGTACTTC.

V gene TRBV5-1 combines with J gene TRBJ2-5; TRBD1 aligns across 10 bases. Gene TRBJ2-7 matches the end of the DNA better, so the J call may be wrong. The germline V gene encodes CDR1 SGHRS and CDR2 YFSETQ. The CDR3 extends over 16 amino acids. The CDR3 loop reads CASSYSSGTGEYEQYF. Here the CDR3 DNA reads TGCGCCAGCAGCTACTCCTCCGGGACAGGGGAATACGAGCAGTACTTC.

The CDR3 bases are TGTGCCAGCAGCCCCAGCGGGAGAAGGACAGATACGCAGTATTTT. It translates to CASSPSGRRTDTQYF. The chain joins TRBV5-4 to TRBJ2-3; 8 bases map to TRBD2. The germline CDR1 and CDR2 sequences are SGHNT and YYREEE (reference sequence). J lost 3 bases, V lost 4 bases, and 7 bases had no gene match. CDR3 size: 15 residues.

This chain joins TRBV7-6 and TRBJ2-5; 7 positions match TRBD1. There are 14 residues in the CDR3. Germline V CDR1 and CDR2: SGHVS, FNYEAQ. V lost 3 bases to trimming and J lost 5 bases; unmatched junction nucleotides: 6. CDR3 sequence (DNA): TGTGCCAGCAGCTTGAGGGGGCCAGTGGAGACCCAGTACTTC. This codes for CASSLRGPVETQYF. The whole variable domain, filled in from reference TRBV7-6 and TRBJ2-5, reads GAGVSQSPRYKVTKRGQDVALRCDPISGHVSLYWYRQALGQGPEFLTYFNYEAQQDKSGLPNDRFSAERPEGSISTLTIQRTEQRDSAMYRCASSLRGPVETQYFGPGTRLLVL.

The V gene is TRBV5-1, the J gene TRBJ2-7; TRBD1 matches 8 bases. Unmatched junction bases numbered 5, after V lost 0 bases and J lost 0 bases. The CDR3 is 16 amino acids. CDR1 and CDR2 from the germline V gene are SGHRS and YFSETQ. Here the CDR3 reads CASSLGGQGYSYEQYF. CDR3 DNA sequence: TGCGCCAGCAGCTTGGGAGGACAGGGCTACTCCTACGAGCAGTACTTC.

The chain links TRBV9 to TRBJ2-2, with 8 positions matching TRBD2. V gave up 3 bases and J gave up 5 bases; unmatched junction bases: 6. This CDR3 has 15 residues. Germline V gene sequence: CDR1 SGDLS, CDR2 YYNGEE. The DNA for the CDR3 is TGTGCCAGCAGCGCGAGCGGGAGTGGTACCGGGGAGCTGTTTTTT. This sequence encodes CASSASGSGTGELFF.

The chain has TRBV15 and TRBJ1-3; 9 bases match TRBD1. Germline trimming cut 1 base from V and 0 bases from J; bases unmatched to any gene: 16. CDR1 and CDR2 from the germline V gene are LNHNV and YYDKDF (reference sequence). The CDR3 extends over 21 amino acids. CDR3 in amino acids: CATSRGSIGQGRLNSGNTIYF. CDR3 bases: TGTGCCACCAGCAGAGGTTCAATCGGACAGGGGCGCCTCAACTCTGGAAACACCATATATTTT.

V and J are TRBV4-2 and TRBJ2-7; possibly TRBD1 for D (5 bases). The CDR3 contains 11 residues. Germline values: CDR1 LGHNA, CDR2 YNFKEQ. V lost 6 bases to trimming and J lost 3 bases, with 6 bases between them. The chain's CDR3 is CASRGDYEQYF. DNA of the CDR3: TGTGCCAGCAGAGGGGACTACGAGCAGTACTTC.

This clone was found once. The V call is TRBV19, the J call TRBJ2-1; TRBD1 aligns across 9 bases. The germline V gene encodes CDR1 LNHDA and CDR2 SQIVND (reference sequence). Losses at the gene ends were 10 bases for V and 3 bases for J; bases not matched to a gene: 4. This CDR3 contains 13 residues. CDR3 bases: TGTGCCAAACCGGGACAGGGCTACAATGAGCAGTTCTTC. It encodes CAKPGQGYNEQFF. Filled out from reference TRBV19 and TRBJ2-1, the complete variable domain reads DGGITQSPKYLFRKEGQNVTLSCEQNLNHDAMYWYRQDPGQGLRLIYYSQIVNDFQKGDIAEGYSVSREKKESFPLTVTSAQKNPTAFYLCAKPGQGYNEQFFGPGTRLTVL.

This clone turned up a few times. V and J are TRBV27 and TRBJ2-1; 9 nucleotides match TRBD2. This CDR3 is built from 18 residues. V shed 3 bases, J shed 0 bases, and the junction held 9 bases outside the gene matches. Germline CDR1 reads MNHEY; CDR2 reads SMNVEV (reference sequence). The CDR3 protein is CASSFLGVSGSSYNEQFF. DNA of the CDR3: TGTGCCAGCAGTTTCCTCGGGGTTAGCGGGAGCTCCTACAATGAGCAGTTCTTC.

This clone has only a few counts. The V call is TRBV27, the J call TRBJ2-7; no reliable D call. Germline CDR1 is MNHEY and CDR2 is SMNVEV (reference sequence). The CDR3 consists of 14 residues. Between the trimmed V and J ends, which lost 5 bases and 0 bases, there was a span of 11 bases. CDR3 bases: TGTGCCAGCAGTCCCCTGAGAAGCTCCTACGAGCAGTACTTC. Protein product: CASSPLRSSYEQYF.

The chain couples TRBV28 to TRBJ2-6, with D tentatively TRBD2 (6 bases). Germline CDR1 is MDHEN and CDR2 is SYDVKM. CDR3 length: 13 amino acids. The V gene lost 3 bases and the J gene lost 13 bases, with 13 bases spanning the gap. CDR3 coding DNA: TGTGCCAGCAGTTTGGGGGGTCCTGGGGTCCTGACTTTC. The encoded protein is CASSLGGPGVLTF.

V and J are TRBV2 and TRBJ2-7; D might be TRBD2 (5 bases). Germline V CDR1 and CDR2: SNHLY, FYNNEI. The CDR3 runs 14 residues. V lost 5 bases, J lost 7 bases, and 18 bases lay in between. The chain's CDR3 is CASSPLGTPGEQYF. Here the CDR3 DNA reads TGTGCCAGCAGTCCCCTGGGAACCCCGGGAGAGCAGTACTTC.

The chain carries TRBV6-1 and TRBJ2-3, with no clear D. This CDR3 spans 17 amino acids. The germline CDR1 and CDR2 sequences are MNHNS and SASEGT. Trimming removed 4 bases at V and 6 bases at J, with 23 bases between. The CDR3 DNA is TGTGCCAGCAGTGCAGATTGGGCCGCCTCGTCAAGGGATACGCAGTATTTT. Protein sequence: CASSADWAASSRDTQYF.

Points on this clone: The junction and the germline gene differ at one end; a read error may be behind it. The V and J genes are TRBV5-1 and TRBJ2-7; no definite D call. The CDR3 sequence is 12 residues long. Germline lookup yields CDR1 SGHRS and CDR2 YFSETQ. The CDR3 bases are TGTGCCAGCAGCTTGTATGCGGACGAGCAGTACTTC. As protein: CASSLYADEQYF. The full variable domain, rest sourced from reference TRBV5-1 and TRBJ2-7, is KAGVTQTPRYLIKTRGQQVTLSCSPISGHRSVSWYQQTPGQGLQFLFEYFSETQRNKGNFPGRFSGRQFSNSRSEMNVSTLELGDSALYLCASSLYADEQYFGPGTRLTVT.

The V call is TRBV7-8, the J call TRBJ2-6, with 7 positions matching TRBD1. V was pared by 5 bases and J by 0 bases, with 7 bases of the junction left unmatched. Germline CDR1 is SGHVS and CDR2 is FQNEAQ. There are 17 residues in the CDR3. CDR3 amino acids: CASSLWTGSSGANVLTF. For the CDR3, the DNA is TGTGCCAGCAGCCTATGGACAGGCAGCTCTGGGGCCAACGTCCTGACTTTC.

This rearrangement joins TRBV27 to TRBJ2-7; possibly TRBD2 for D (6 bases). With 3 bases removed from V and 1 base from J, the gap between germline ends came to 19 bases. This CDR3 contains 17 residues. Germline CDR1 reads MNHEY; CDR2 reads SMNVEV (reference sequence). CDR3 sequence: CASSFTGVRTRSYEQYF. In DNA, the CDR3 is TGTGCCAGCAGTTTTACGGGGGTAAGGACGCGATCCTACGAGCAGTACTTC.

The chain joins TRBV2 to TRBJ1-1; D is perhaps TRBD1 (5 bases). The CDR3 spans 14 residues. Germline CDR1 is SNHLY and CDR2 is FYNNEI. V was trimmed by 6 bases and J by 1 base, leaving 12 bases between them. CDR3 coding DNA: TGTGCCAGCAGGGGTTCCAGGGAGAACACTGAAGCTTTCTTT. This encodes CASRGSRENTEAFF.

This sequence joins TRBV11-2 and TRBJ1-2; no definite D call. Germline values: CDR1 SGHAT, CDR2 FQNNGV. The CDR3 spans 12 residues. V was cut by 1 base and J by 4 bases, with 4 bases left in between. The DNA of the CDR3 is TGTGCCAGCAGCTTAGGCAGCTATGGCTACACCTTC. This encodes CASSLGSYGYTF.

The chain is built from TRBV4-2 and TRBJ2-7; 7 positions agree with TRBD2. The germline gives CDR1 LGHNA, CDR2 YNFKEQ. The ends lost 0 bases at V and 3 bases at J; junction bases unmatched: 2. This CDR3 region has 14 residues. CDR3 protein: CASSQEGLNYEQYF. DNA of the CDR3: TGTGCCAGCAGCCAAGAGGGACTAAACTACGAGCAGTACTTC.

This sequence joins TRBV2 and TRBJ1-1; D is unclear. Between the trimmed V and J ends, which lost 3 bases and 9 bases, there was a span of 8 bases. In germline, CDR1 is SNHLY, CDR2 FYNNEI. The CDR3 has 11 amino acids. CDR3 DNA sequence: TGTGCCAGCAGTGACAACAGAAAAGCTTTCTTT. It is translated as CASSDNRKAFF.

The V gene is TRBV5-1, the J gene TRBJ2-5, with TRBD1 matching 7 bases. The J segment lost 2 bases and the V segment lost 0 bases, leaving 7 bases of the junction unmatched. Germline V gene lookup returns CDR1 SGHRS and CDR2 YFSETQ. This CDR3 spans 16 amino acids. The CDR3 protein is CASSLAGQLGQETQYF. Written as DNA, the CDR3 is TGCGCCAGCAGCTTGGCGGGACAGTTGGGGCAAGAGACCCAGTACTTC.

This clone was picked up one time. The rearrangement links TRBV7-2 to TRBJ1-6; 12 positions match TRBD1. Germline CDR1 and CDR2: SGHTA and FQGNSA. The CDR3 loop spans 15 amino acids. J lost 10 bases, V lost 1 base, and 2 bases had no gene match. CDR3 DNA sequence: TGTGCCAGCAGCTTAGAAGGGACAGGGGGCTCACCCCTCCACTTT. This encodes CASSLEGTGGSPLHF.

The gene calls are TRBV28 and TRBJ2-7; 9 nucleotides match TRBD2. CDR3 length: 14 residues. Losses at the gene ends were 4 bases for V and 7 bases for J; bases not matched to a gene: 8. Germline-derived CDR1 and CDR2 are MDHEN and SYDVKM. The CDR3 DNA reads as TGTGCCAGCAGTTCCGCCCGCGGGAGGGCAGAGCAGTACTTC. Translation: CASSSARGRAEQYF.

J is TRBJ2-3 and V is TRBV19, with TRBD1 matching 7 bases. Germline V lookup: CDR1 LNHDA, CDR2 SQIVND (reference sequence). The CDR3 loop spans 16 amino acids. After removal of 3 bases from V and 3 bases from J, the junction contained 9 bases not matched to a gene. The CDR3 coding sequence is TGTGCCAGTAGTATGCGACAGGGTAAAGGGACAGATACGCAGTATTTT. Encoded protein: CASSMRQGKGTDTQYF.

This chain links TRBV4-2 with TRBJ2-1; D not resolved. V gave up 2 bases and J gave up 7 bases, with 9 bases separating them. This CDR3 has 13 residues. From germline, CDR1 is LGHNA and CDR2 YNFKEQ. The CDR3 sequence: CASSQRDQNEQFF. The DNA for the CDR3 is TGTGCCAGCAGCCAACGTGATCAGAATGAGCAGTTCTTC.

The CDR3 region is CASSLATSGPLVNEQFF. CDR3 coding DNA: TGCGCCAGCAGCTTGGCAACTAGCGGCCCCCTGGTCAATGAGCAGTTCTTC. The chain joins TRBV5-1 to TRBJ2-1; 8 positions agree with TRBD2. This CDR3 comprises 17 residues. V lost 0 bases and J lost 6; bases outside the gene matches: 11. Germline lookup yields CDR1 SGHRS and CDR2 YFSETQ.

This chain connects TRBV12-5 to TRBJ1-1, with TRBD1 matching over 8 bases. Germline V gene lookup returns CDR1 LGHNT and CDR2 FRNRAP. V lost 2 bases, J lost 6 bases, and 11 bases stayed unmatched. This CDR3 is 16 amino acids long. DNA of the CDR3: TGTGCTAGTGGTTTGCCGGGACCAGGGGGCGTCCCTGAAGCTTTCTTT. Translating gives CASGLPGPGGVPEAFF. Together with reference TRBV12-5 and TRBJ1-1, the CDR3 gives the full variable domain: DARVTQTPRHKVTEMGQEVTMRCQPILGHNTVFWYRQTMMQGLELLAYFRNRAPLDDSGMPKDRFSAEMPDATLATLKIQPSEPRDSAVYFCASGLPGPGGVPEAFFGQGTRLTVV.

For the CDR3, the DNA is TGCGCCAGCAGCCAAGAGAGCGGAGATACGCAGTATTTT. It specifies CASSQESGDTQYF. The chain is built from TRBV4-3 and TRBJ2-3; perhaps TRBD2 as D (5 bases). CDR3 length equals 13 residues. Trimming left V 0 bases short and J 5 bases short, with 6 bases between. The germline V gene encodes CDR1 LGHNA and CDR2 YSLEER.

This chain uses TRBV27 with TRBJ1-1, with a tentative D call TRBD1 (5 bases). The V gene lost 3 bases and the J gene lost 6 bases, with 17 bases spanning the gap. CDR1 is MNHEY and CDR2 is SMNVEV in the germline V gene (reference sequence). The CDR3 runs 15 residues. The CDR3 spells CASSFNPGGRPEAFF. The CDR3 bases are TGTGCCAGCAGTTTTAACCCCGGGGGGAGGCCTGAAGCTTTCTTT.

CDR3 sequence (DNA): TGCGCCAGCAGCTTAGGGGGACACACAGATACGCAGTATTTT. Protein sequence: CASSLGGHTDTQYF. The rearrangement uses TRBV5-1 and TRBJ2-3; tentative D call: TRBD1 (6 bases). Germline V gives CDR1 SGHRS, CDR2 YFSETQ. V lost 2 bases, J lost 2 bases, and 9 bases lay in between. The CDR3 covers 14 residues.

J is TRBJ2-5 and V is TRBV28; TRBD2 matches at 10 bases. Germline V CDR1 and CDR2: MDHEN, SYDVKM. The junction had 2 bases not matched to a gene; V was cut back by 3 bases and J by 1 base. This CDR3 is 15 amino acids long. The CDR3 sequence is CASSLGLATQETQYF. DNA of the CDR3: TGTGCCAGCAGTTTGGGACTAGCGACCCAAGAGACCCAGTACTTC.